These 21 T cell receptor beta chains share one sample of origin, sequenced in a study of blood T cell repertoires in COVID-19. Libraries were prepared by immunoSEQ multiplex PCR; TCRdb keeps only in-frame clonotypes and omits some of them. This table holds approximately 300,000 clones, just under 90% found once. The specimen was PBMCs or T cells enriched from blood (not recorded which). These receptors were collected from a woman aged 25 to 39 who had recovered from COVID-19.

J is TRBJ1-1 and V is TRBV27, with TRBD1 identical over 11 bases. V lost 6 bases and J lost 3; bases outside the gene matches: 6. This CDR3 has 15 residues. The germline V gene has CDR1 MNHEY and CDR2 SMNVEV (reference sequence). CDR3 loop: CASSSPGQGDTEAFF. As DNA, the CDR3 is TGTGCCAGCAGCTCCCCGGGACAGGGGGACACTGAAGCTTTCTTT.

V and J are TRBV5-4 and TRBJ2-7; 7 nucleotides match TRBD1. CDR1 SGHNT and CDR2 YYREEE come from the germline V gene (reference sequence). With V trimmed by 1 base and J by 0 bases, 7 bases remained unmatched. The CDR3 consists of 16 residues. This CDR3 reads CASSLNRDSFSYEQYF. The CDR3 coding sequence is TGTGCCAGCAGCTTGAACCGGGACAGCTTCTCCTACGAGCAGTACTTC. The entire variable domain, with the rest obtained from reference TRBV5-4 and TRBJ2-7, is as follows: ETGVTQSPTHLIKTRGQQVTLRCSSQSGHNTVSWYQQALGQGPQFIFQYYREEENGRGNFPPRFSGLQFPNYSSELNVNALELDDSALYLCASSLNRDSFSYEQYFGPGTRLTVT.

The J gene is TRBJ2-5, the V gene TRBV25-1, with D perhaps matching TRBD1 (6 bases). Trimming stripped 6 bases from V and 4 bases from J, with 18 bases between. The CDR3 covers 15 residues. Germline-derived CDR1 and CDR2 are MGHDK and SYGVNS. Written as DNA, the CDR3 is TGTGCCAGCAGCCCTGGACCAACCAGGGGAGAGACCCAGTACTTC. Protein product: CASSPGPTRGETQYF.

The V and J genes are TRBV7-6 and TRBJ2-1; D possibly corresponds to TRBD2 (5 bases). The length of the CDR3 is 16 residues. V lost 1 base, J lost 7 bases, and 17 bases lay in between. The germline V gene encodes CDR1 SGHVS and CDR2 FNYEAQ. This CDR3 reads CASSLDSGVVRNEQFF. The DNA for the CDR3 is TGTGCCAGCAGCTTAGATTCCGGGGTGGTACGGAATGAGCAGTTCTTC.

This clone has a handful of counts. The chain combines TRBV5-4 with TRBJ1-2; TRBD1 agrees at 8 bases. The CDR3 spans 13 residues. Germline V gene lookup returns CDR1 SGHNT and CDR2 YYREEE (reference sequence). The V and J ends lost 5 bases and 6 bases, in that order; junction bases with no gene match: 6. The DNA for the CDR3 is TGTGCCAGCAGATCGGACAGGGTTCATGGCTACACCTTC. Its protein product is CASRSDRVHGYTF.

The chain links TRBV3-1 (or the pseudogene TRBV3-2) to TRBJ2-1, with D maybe TRBD2 (6 bases). The CDR3 totals 16 residues. V dropped 0 bases and J dropped 5 bases, with 14 bases sitting between them. CDR1 and CDR2 (germline): LGHDT, YNNKEL (reference sequence). The CDR3 DNA sequence: TGTGCCAGCAGCCAAGATCGGGGACTCCTCCACAATGAGCAGTTCTTC. Translating gives CASSQDRGLLHNEQFF.

The chain employs TRBV3-1 (or the pseudogene TRBV3-2) and TRBJ2-4; TRBD2 aligns across 10 bases. With V trimmed by 4 bases and J by 1 base, 13 bases remained unmatched. The CDR3 has 19 amino acids. Germline CDR1 and CDR2: LGHDT and YNNKEL (reference sequence). CDR3 coding DNA: TGTGCCAGCAGCCCAGCGGGAGGGCCGATTTTGAGGGCCAAAAACATTCAGTACTTC. Protein: CASSPAGGPILRAKNIQYF.

The V call is TRBV5-4, the J call TRBJ1-3; D uncertain. The V and J ends lost 4 bases and 6 bases respectively, with 17 bases between them. Germline-derived CDR1 and CDR2 are SGHNT and YYREEE (reference sequence). This CDR3 spans 15 amino acids. CDR3 residues: CASSTRTASENTIYF. The CDR3, as DNA: TGTGCCAGCAGCACTAGGACGGCCTCCGAAAACACCATATATTTT. Complete variable domain (other parts from reference TRBV5-4 and TRBJ1-3): ETGVTQSPTHLIKTRGQQVTLRCSSQSGHNTVSWYQQALGQGPQFIFQYYREEENGRGNFPPRFSGLQFPNYSSELNVNALELDDSALYLCASSTRTASENTIYFGEGSWLTVV.

The chain combines TRBV28 with TRBJ2-7; 8 positions match TRBD2. This CDR3 is built from 12 residues. V shed 7 bases and J 8 bases; nucleotides not matched to a gene: 7. Germline V gene lookup returns CDR1 MDHEN and CDR2 SYDVKM. Here the CDR3 reads CASKTAGEQQYF. The DNA for the CDR3 is TGTGCCAGCAAGACAGCGGGAGAACAGCAGTACTTC.

J is TRBJ1-1 and V is TRBV10-3; TRBD1 is a possible D gene (5 bases). The V gene's germline CDR1 is ENHRY and CDR2 SYGVKD. The V and J ends lost 5 bases and 7 bases respectively, with 14 bases between them. The length of the CDR3 is 13 residues. CDR3 loop: CAISQGAALEAFF. The CDR3 nucleotides read TGTGCCATCAGTCAAGGGGCCGCCCTTGAAGCTTTCTTT.

This clone has only one observation. The chain links TRBV5-4 to TRBJ1-1; D may be TRBD1 (5 bases). The CDR3 spans 17 residues. Germline lookup yields CDR1 SGHNT and CDR2 YYREEE (reference sequence). V was trimmed by 4 bases and J by 3 bases, leaving 22 bases between them. The CDR3 DNA sequence: TGTGCCAGCAGCGTCGCGGGACTCCAACTAGGGGACACTGAAGCTTTCTTT. Translating gives CASSVAGLQLGDTEAFF.

As regards this clone: One end of the junction fails to match germline, which may point to a read error. The chain couples TRBV7-7 to TRBJ2-5; 7 bases align to TRBD1. The germline CDR1 and CDR2 sequences are SSHAT and FNYEAQ (reference sequence). The CDR3 runs to 15 residues. The CDR3 protein is CASSKQGFELETQYF. As DNA, the CDR3 is TGTGCTAGCAGCAAACAGGGGTTCGAGTTGGAGACCCAGTACTTC.

This clone has more than one count but fewer than ten. The rearrangement links TRBV18 to TRBJ1-2, with D possibly TRBD1 on 5 matching bases. Germline V CDR1 and CDR2: KGHSH, LQKENI. V was clipped by 2 bases and J by 4 bases, with 11 bases between them. The CDR3 totals 14 residues. CDR3 nucleotide sequence: TGTGCCAGCTCACCAGAACAGGCGTTCTATGGCTACACCTTC. Its translation: CASSPEQAFYGYTF.

J is TRBJ1-1 and V is TRBV2; D might be TRBD1 (5 bases). Trimming pared 4 bases from V and 0 bases from J, leaving 15 bases between. Germline V CDR1 and CDR2: SNHLY, FYNNEI. This CDR3 comprises 16 residues. In DNA, the CDR3 is TGTGCCAGCAGTGCTCAGGGCGGAGTAATGAACACTGAAGCTTTCTTT. It is translated as CASSAQGGVMNTEAFF.

V usage is TRBV2 and J usage is TRBJ2-3; TRBD2 agrees at 9 bases. CDR3 length equals 15 residues. J was trimmed by 6 bases and V by 2 bases; bases with no gene match: 6. The germline gives CDR1 SNHLY, CDR2 FYNNEI. CDR3 loop: CASSELAGVRDTQYF. The CDR3 region has the DNA TGTGCCAGCAGTGAATTAGCGGGAGTCAGGGATACGCAGTATTTT.

The CDR3 DNA follows: TGTGCCAGCAGCTCTACTACCTACAATGAGCAGTTCTTC. Translating gives CASSSTTYNEQFF. The V call is TRBV3-1 (or the pseudogene TRBV3-2), the J call TRBJ2-1; D uncertain. The length of the CDR3 is 13 residues. CDR1 is LGHDT and CDR2 is YNNKEL in the germline V gene (reference sequence). Deletions cut 5 bases from V and 2 bases from J, with 7 bases between.

V gene TRBV28 combines with J gene TRBJ1-6; possible D gene TRBD1, 5 bases. Germline V gives CDR1 MDHEN, CDR2 SYDVKM. The V end lost 5 bases, the J end lost 6 bases, and 14 bases lay between the germline ends. The CDR3 is 15 residues long. The CDR3 sequence: CASSTTAGINSPLHF. CDR3 nucleotides: TGTGCCAGCAGTACGACAGCGGGGATTAATTCACCCCTCCACTTT. Combining the CDR3 with reference TRBV28 and TRBJ1-6 gives the whole variable domain DVKVTQSSRYLVKRTGEKVFLECVQDMDHENMFWYRQDPGLGLRLIYFSYDVKMKEKGDIPEGYSVSREKKERFSLILESASTNQTSMYLCASSTTAGINSPLHFGNGTRLTVT.

The chain couples TRBV6-5 to TRBJ2-7; 9 nucleotides align to TRBD1. Germline CDR1 reads MNHEY; CDR2 reads SVGAGI. V was pared by 8 bases and J by 4 bases, with 9 bases of the junction left unmatched. The CDR3 sequence is 14 residues long. The chain's CDR3 is CASRPDRGGYEQYF. CDR3 in DNA: TGTGCCAGCCGACCGGACAGGGGCGGGTACGAGCAGTACTTC.

This sequence joins TRBV3-1 (or the pseudogene TRBV3-2) and TRBJ2-5; 10 bases fit TRBD1. Trimming removed 2 bases from V and 5 bases from J; junction bases left unmatched: 8. Germline CDR1 and CDR2: LGHDT and YNNKEL (reference sequence). The CDR3 runs to 16 residues. This CDR3 is CASSQLGTGEEETQYF. DNA of the CDR3: TGTGCCAGCAGCCAATTAGGGACAGGGGAAGAGGAGACCCAGTACTTC.

The chain joins TRBV7-8 to TRBJ2-7, with unresolved D. The ends were cut back, 5 bases at V and 0 bases at J, with 5 bases in the middle. Germline V CDR1 and CDR2: SGHVS, FQNEAQ. This CDR3 comprises 12 residues. The CDR3 sequence is CASSQSSYEQYF. The CDR3 coding sequence is TGTGCCAGCAGCCAGAGCTCCTACGAGCAGTACTTC.

The chain couples TRBV7-2 to TRBJ2-7, with D tentatively TRBD2 (6 bases). The length of the CDR3 is 14 residues. V lost 1 base, J lost 1 base, and 8 bases lay in between. The germline CDR1 and CDR2 sequences are SGHTA and FQGNSA. CDR3 DNA: TGTGCCAGCAGCTTAGGCGGGGCGTCCTACGAGCAGTACTTC. Amino acids: CASSLGGASYEQYF.